In its sample, the clone carrying this T cell receptor (beta chain) was seen once. Its specificity is unknown. The PCR was carried out with 60 Vbeta primers and 13 Jbeta primers. The assay was immunoSEQ multiplex PCR, and TCRdb's table has in-frame clones only and misses some. The table has approximately 190,000 clones, about 85% seen once. The CDR3 covers 16 residues. Trimming cost V 3 bases and J 5 bases; bases outside gene matches: 12. The germline V gene encodes CDR1 SGDLS and CDR2 YYNGEE. This specimen belongs to a study of cytomegalovirus exposure and HLA in healthy donors. Study-wide results and limits: Apart from CMV serostatus, no immune exposure information was available.

Sequenced: PBMCs. The source of this sequence is a man between 45 and 60 years old in good health and CMV-seronegative. The chain recombines TRBV9 with TRBJ2-3; 7 bases fit TRBD2. The CDR3 spells CASSEGGALAVDTQYF. CDR3 DNA sequence: TGTGCCAGCAGCGAGGGCGGTGCTCTAGCGGTAGATACGCAGTATTTT.